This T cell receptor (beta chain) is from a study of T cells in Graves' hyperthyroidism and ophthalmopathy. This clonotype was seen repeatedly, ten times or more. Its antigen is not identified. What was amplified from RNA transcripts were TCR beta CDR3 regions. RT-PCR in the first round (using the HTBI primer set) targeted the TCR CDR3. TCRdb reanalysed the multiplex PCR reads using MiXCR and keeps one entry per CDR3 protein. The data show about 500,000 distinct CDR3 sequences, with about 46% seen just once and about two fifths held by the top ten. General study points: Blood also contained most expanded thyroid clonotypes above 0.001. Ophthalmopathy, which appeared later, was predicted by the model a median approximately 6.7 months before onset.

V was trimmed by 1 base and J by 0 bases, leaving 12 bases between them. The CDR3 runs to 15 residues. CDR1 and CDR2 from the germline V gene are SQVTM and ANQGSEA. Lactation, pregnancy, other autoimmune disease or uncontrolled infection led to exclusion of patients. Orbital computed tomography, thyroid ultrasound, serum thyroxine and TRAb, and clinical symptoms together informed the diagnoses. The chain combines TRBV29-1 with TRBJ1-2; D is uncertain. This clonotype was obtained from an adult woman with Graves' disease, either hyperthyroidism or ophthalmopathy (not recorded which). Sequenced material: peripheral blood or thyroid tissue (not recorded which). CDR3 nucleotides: TGCAGCGTTGAAGGGGCGGGTTCGGCTAACTATGGCTACACCTTC. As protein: CSVEGAGSANYGYTF.